Sequencing of this T cell receptor (beta chain) was carried out in a study of Ad26.COV2.S vaccination and SARS-CoV-2 variants. Study-wide background: Into the muscle, Ad26.COV2.S was dosed once or twice, 56 days apart.

Profiled with immunoSEQ multiplex PCR; TCRdb holds only in-frame clones, not every one. The table lists some 420,000 clones, 88% of them singletons. Treatment of the sample: some 19 received Ad26.COV2.S at low or high dose, single or two shots; about 5 received placebo; per-sample allocation not given. Sampling took place 63 days after the first vaccine or placebo injection. Trimming removed 6 bases at V and 0 bases at J, with 9 bases between. This CDR3 contains 14 residues. The germline V gene has CDR1 SGHTA and CDR2 FQGNSA. This clone has a handful of counts. The V call is TRBV7-2, the J call TRBJ1-3; D ambiguous. Sequenced material: peripheral blood, taken in a trial of Ad26.COV2.S vaccine versus placebo. This clonotype originated in a person between 18 and 65 years old who received the Ad26.COV2.S COVID-19 vaccine or a placebo. The CDR3, as DNA: TGTGCCAGCAGTCTCACCGGCTCTGGAAACACCATATATTTT. This encodes CASSLTGSGNTIYF.